The clone carrying this TCR beta chain has a single count. These data come from a study of glioma-infiltrating T cells after dendritic cell vaccination. Produced via immunoSEQ multiplex PCR; TCRdb's table is partial and in-frame only. This table has tens of thousands of clones, 85% to 95% appearing once. Sequencing used blood, obtained before dendritic cell vaccination. The TCR was taken from a human donor with glioblastoma.

The CDR3 nucleotides read TGTGCCAGCGGACTAGCGGGGGGAACGGGTGAGCAGTTCTTC. As protein: CASGLAGGTGEQFF. The gene calls are TRBV11-2 and TRBJ2-1; 14 positions match TRBD2. With V trimmed by 8 bases and J by 9 bases, 6 bases remained unmatched. The CDR3 spans 14 residues. The germline gives CDR1 SGHAT, CDR2 FQNNGV.